This T cell receptor beta chain was recovered during a study of radiotherapy plus CTLA-4 blockade in lung cancer. Study as a whole: Among patients, over 15% showed objective responses, and around 30% had disease control.

The method was immunoSEQ multiplex PCR; TCRdb's version includes in-frame clones alone and lacks a portion of them. The sample lists 26,000 or so clones, roughly four fifths occurring once. A note on this clone: What it binds is not known.

Regarding the study as a whole: Reports state that early shifts in blood T cell clones, with interferon-beta, best predicted response. Following radiotherapy plus ipilimumab, tumor-derived TCR clones expanded in the blood.

Patients with chemo-refractory metastatic non-small-cell lung cancer received focal radiation plus CTLA-4 blockade with ipilimumab. V lost 5 bases and J lost 14; bases outside the gene matches: 13. Germline V gives CDR1 MNHNY, CDR2 SVGAGI (reference sequence). This CDR3 spans 15 amino acids. The sequence was collected from a human donor with non-small cell lung cancer who had stable disease on radiotherapy plus ipilimumab. This material consisted of peripheral blood, taken from a patient treated with radiotherapy plus ipilimumab. This chain connects TRBV6-6 to TRBJ1-6, with 9 nucleotides matching TRBD1. Written as DNA, the CDR3 is TGTGCCAGCAGTAGAACTGGGACAGGGACGGTCACCCTCCACTTT. It encodes CASSRTGTGTVTLHF.